One sample yielded the 21 T cell receptor beta chains listed below, sequenced in a study of graft-versus-host responses after intestinal transplantation. Assay used: immunoSEQ multiplex PCR; TCRdb lists only in-frame clones, some missing. This table has around 93,000 clones, around 90% appearing once. No antigen has been identified for these receptors. The starting material was unstimulated CD8+ T cells sorted from spleen or lymph node cells, obtained before intestinal transplant. These receptors were taken from a human donor who received an intestinal transplant.

The V gene is TRBV18, the J gene TRBJ2-1; 7 bases agree with TRBD2. The trim removed 5 bases at V and 9 bases at J, leaving 7 bases unmatched. The germline V gene encodes CDR1 KGHSH and CDR2 LQKENI. CDR3 length equals 13 residues. The CDR3 nucleotides read TGTGCCAGCTCAGACGGACTAGGGATTGAGCAGTTCTTC. Translation gives CASSDGLGIEQFF.

The rearrangement uses TRBV6-1 and TRBJ2-7; D gene unclear. Trimming removed 5 bases from V and 3 bases from J, with 17 bases in between. The CDR3 is 15 residues long. The germline CDR1 and CDR2 sequences are MNHNS and SASEGT. The CDR3 DNA reads TGTGCCAGCAGTCCTCTAGAATCCTTTGGCTACGAGCAGTACTTC. Residues: CASSPLESFGYEQYF.

This clone was seen a single time. The chain couples TRBV27 to TRBJ2-7; maybe TRBD2 (6 bases). V was shortened by 5 bases and J by 2 bases, with 16 bases between the two germline ends. CDR3 length: 15 residues. Per the germline V gene, CDR1 is MNHEY and CDR2 is SMNVEV (reference sequence). CDR3 in amino acids: CASSPPGLPPYEQYF. CDR3 coding DNA: TGTGCCAGCAGTCCACCGGGACTTCCTCCCTACGAGCAGTACTTC.

The chain links TRBV9 to TRBJ2-2; possible D gene TRBD1, 6 bases. CDR3 length equals 15 residues. V dropped 3 bases and J dropped 4 bases, with 13 bases sitting between them. Germline V gene data show CDR1 as SGDLS and CDR2 as YYNGEE. The CDR3 nucleotides read TGTGCCAGCAGCGAGACCCCGGACAGCACCGGGGAGCTGTTTTTT. It encodes CASSETPDSTGELFF.

This chain links TRBV27 with TRBJ2-1; unclear D gene. CDR3 length: 15 residues. CDR1 is MNHEY and CDR2 is SMNVEV in the germline V gene (reference sequence). V lost 2 bases, J lost 1 base, and 9 bases lay in between. The CDR3 is CASSLIGPSYNEQFF. CDR3 nucleotide sequence: TGTGCCAGCAGTTTAATAGGACCATCCTACAATGAGCAGTTCTTC.

The chain carries TRBV5-1 and TRBJ2-3, with TRBD1 identical over 7 bases. The V gene end was trimmed by 0 bases and the J gene end by 2 bases; junction bases not matched to a gene: 18. The CDR3 totals 20 residues. The germline V gene has CDR1 SGHRS and CDR2 YFSETQ. CDR3 region: CASSLVYGTALGPSTDTQYF. CDR3 DNA: TGCGCCAGCAGCTTGGTCTACGGGACAGCCTTAGGCCCCTCCACAGATACGCAGTATTTT. The variable domain in full, completed from reference TRBV5-1 and TRBJ2-3, reads KAGVTQTPRYLIKTRGQQVTLSCSPISGHRSVSWYQQTPGQGLQFLFEYFSETQRNKGNFPGRFSGRQFSNSRSEMNVSTLELGDSALYLCASSLVYGTALGPSTDTQYFGPGTRLTVL.

This chain links TRBV4-2 with TRBJ2-1; 9 nucleotides agree with TRBD1. The CDR3 extends over 17 amino acids. Germline loops: CDR1 LGHNA, CDR2 YNFKEQ. Trimming at V came to 1 base and at J to 5 bases, leaving 9 bases not matched to a gene. The CDR3 here is CASSQASGTGTNNEQFF. DNA for the CDR3: TGTGCCAGCAGCCAAGCCTCGGGGACAGGGACAAACAATGAGCAGTTCTTC.

This chain links TRBV30 with TRBJ1-2; unclear D gene. The CDR3 runs to 16 residues. Between the trimmed V and J ends, which lost 5 bases and 4 bases, there was a span of 23 bases. Germline assignment: CDR1 GTSNPN and CDR2 SVGIG (reference sequence). This CDR3 is CAWERTGWGGAYGYTF. The CDR3 bases are TGTGCCTGGGAGCGCACCGGTTGGGGAGGTGCCTATGGCTACACCTTC.

This clone was counted between two and nine times. The V and J genes are TRBV6-4 and TRBJ2-3, with 8 bases fitting TRBD2. The CDR3 covers 14 residues. The germline V gene has CDR1 MRHNA and CDR2 SNTAGT. The V gene end was trimmed by 8 bases and the J gene end by 4 bases; junction bases not matched to a gene: 8. Here the CDR3 DNA reads TGTGCCAGCGGGCCGGGGGGGCCATCAGATACGCAGTATTTT. This translates into CASGPGGPSDTQYF.

DNA for the CDR3: TGTGCCAGCAGCTCGGACAGGGCACAAGCTTTCTTT. This encodes CASSSDRAQAFF. The V gene is TRBV7-9, the J gene TRBJ1-1, with 8 bases identical to TRBD1. Trimming took 4 bases from V and 9 from J; bases not matched to a gene: 4. CDR3 size: 12 residues. Looked up from germline, CDR1 is SEHNR and CDR2 is FQNEAQ (reference sequence).

This CDR3 is CASSVAGGRNTQYF. CDR3 coding DNA: TGTGCCAGCAGCGTAGCGGGGGGGAGGAATACGCAGTATTTT. The chain uses TRBV9 and TRBJ2-3; 8 positions match TRBD2. J gave up 7 bases and V 0 bases, and 4 bases lay outside the gene matches. CDR3 size: 14 residues. The germline gives CDR1 SGDLS, CDR2 YYNGEE.

The chain uses TRBV6-1 and TRBJ2-7; D may match TRBD1 or TRBD2 (5 bases each). The germline V gene has CDR1 MNHNS and CDR2 SASEGT. V lost 2 bases to trimming and J lost 2 bases, with 13 bases between them. The CDR3 totals 15 residues. The DNA of the CDR3 is TGTGCCAGCAGTGAATCGTTAGCGACAGCCTACGAGCAGTACTTC. Protein product: CASSESLATAYEQYF.

This clone has only one observation. This chain joins TRBV27 and TRBJ2-7, with unresolved D. V was clipped by 2 bases and J by 0 bases, with 5 bases between them. Per germline, CDR1 MNHEY and CDR2 SMNVEV (reference sequence). CDR3 length equals 13 residues. This chain's CDR3 is CASSLEDSYEQYF. The CDR3 nucleotides read TGTGCCAGCAGTTTAGAGGACTCCTACGAGCAGTACTTC.

V gene TRBV6-1 combines with J gene TRBJ2-7; possibly TRBD1 for D (6 bases). The ends were cut back, 5 bases at V and 0 bases at J, with 8 bases in the middle. The CDR3 loop spans 13 amino acids. The germline gives CDR1 MNHNS, CDR2 SASEGT. The CDR3, as DNA: TGTGCCAGCAGTTCGGGACACTCCTACGAGCAGTACTTC. Amino acid sequence: CASSSGHSYEQYF.

This clone was detected once. The V call is TRBV29-1, the J call TRBJ1-4; no clear D. Germline-derived CDR1 and CDR2 are SQVTM and ANQGSEA. The V end lost 6 bases, the J end lost 0 bases, and 8 bases lay between the germline ends. The CDR3 runs 13 residues. CDR3 region: CSVADATNEKLFF. As DNA, the CDR3 is TGCAGCGTCGCAGATGCAACTAATGAAAAACTGTTTTTT.

The genes are TRBV7-6 and TRBJ2-7, with 10 bases identical to TRBD2. The CDR3 runs to 14 residues. Germline V gene lookup returns CDR1 SGHVS and CDR2 FNYEAQ. J gave up 5 bases and V 3 bases, and 4 bases lay outside the gene matches. The CDR3 sequence: CASSLSGGAHEQYF. In nucleotides, the CDR3 is TGTGCCAGCAGCTTGAGCGGGGGGGCCCACGAGCAGTACTTC.

In regard to this clone: The same CDR3 is also encoded by other DNA sequences in this sample. The V and J genes are TRBV10-3 and TRBJ2-1; D may match TRBD1 or TRBD2 (5 bases each). V was cut by 6 bases and J by 9 bases, with 12 bases left in between. In germline, CDR1 is ENHRY, CDR2 SYGVKD. The CDR3 contains 12 residues. The DNA of the CDR3 is TGTGCCATCAGCAGGGAGAGCAGTGAGCAGTTCTTC. Translated, it gives CAISRESSEQFF.

V usage is TRBV5-4 and J usage is TRBJ1-2, with 7 bases identical to TRBD1. Germline-derived CDR1 and CDR2 are SGHNT and YYREEE (reference sequence). The ends lost 2 bases at V and 6 bases at J; junction bases unmatched: 4. The CDR3 contains 13 residues. CDR3 nucleotide sequence: TGTGCCAGCAGCTTCGCAGGGGGGGATGGCTACACCTTC. Its protein is CASSFAGGDGYTF.

The chain links TRBV10-3 to TRBJ2-5; TRBD1 matches 7 bases. Per germline, CDR1 ENHRY and CDR2 SYGVKD. The ends lost 0 bases at V and 2 bases at J; junction bases unmatched: 6. This CDR3 has 16 residues. CDR3 bases: TGTGCCATCAGTGAGTCAGGGGGCGCAGGGCAAGAGACCCAGTACTTC. This gives the protein CAISESGGAGQETQYF.

The chain combines TRBV4-1 with TRBJ2-5; D might be TRBD2 (6 bases). Germline CDR1 reads MGHRA; CDR2 reads YSYEKL. The CDR3 length is 17 residues. Trimming stripped 0 bases from V and 1 base from J, with 15 bases between. This CDR3 is CASSQDWSGGVQETQYF. The DNA of the CDR3 is TGCGCCAGCAGCCAAGATTGGTCGGGCGGGGTCCAAGAGACCCAGTACTTC.

The V gene is TRBV11-2, the J gene TRBJ2-5; D is unresolved. The CDR3 has 13 residues. Germline CDR1 SGHAT, CDR2 FQNNGV. V lost 5 bases, J lost 4 bases, and 11 bases lay in between. In DNA, the CDR3 is TGTGCCAGCAGCAGCCCCCTGCTAGAGACCCAGTACTTC. The encoded protein is CASSSPLLETQYF.